These T cell receptor beta chains were read from a single sample in a study of regulatory T cells in long-lasting Graves disease. TCRdb independently ran MiXCR on the multiplex PCR reads; one entry per CDR3 protein. The sample has roughly 360,000 distinct CDR3 sequences; around 11% are singletons. This sample also belongs to another study, concerning T cells in Graves' hyperthyroidism and ophthalmopathy.

The material was peripheral blood mononuclear cells (PBMCs), obtained at new diagnosis, from a patient treated with antithyroid drugs. Receptors were obtained from a woman under 30 with Graves disease. Each CDR3 is given with its conserved first and last residue. The order of the fields is J gene, V gene, D gene, clone size, CDR3 DNA, CDR3 protein. D genes are given only for firm matches. Some rows mark clone size as missing; the rest say once, few, many or name a class of expanded clone.

>TRBJ2-7|TRBV13|TRBD1|.
TGTGCCAGCAGGAGCCGGGACAGGTCTACCTACGAGCAGTACTTC
CASRSRDRSTYEQYF
>TRBJ2-1|TRBV3-1|TRBD2|.
TGTGCCAGCAGCCGCGGACTAGGACTATACAATGAGCAGTTCTTC
CASSRGLGLYNEQFF
>TRBJ2-1|TRBV4-1|TRBD1|many
TGCGCCAGCAGCCAAGATAGGGGGCTCGGGAATGAGCAGTTCTTC
CASSQDRGLGNEQFF
>TRBJ2-6|TRBV11-2|.|many
TGTGCCAGCAGCTTAGCGGGCTCTGGGGCCAACGTCCTGACTTTC
CASSLAGSGANVLTF
>TRBJ2-2|TRBV6-1|.|many
TGTGCCAGCAGTGACATCTTGGGTGGGACTCCGAACACCGGGGAGCTGTTTTTT
CASSDILGGTPNTGELFF
>TRBJ2-1|TRBV2|.|many
TGTGCCGGTTCCAAGGGGCGAGCCTACAATGAGCAGTTCTTC
CAGSKGRAYNEQFF
>TRBJ2-3|TRBV6-1|TRBD2|.
TGTGCCAGCACCTCGACTAGCGGGGGGACGGATACGCAGTATTTT
CASTSTSGGTDTQYF
>TRBJ1-1|TRBV24-1|.|many
TGTGCCACCAGTGGCCGGGGACAAGGGACTGAAGCTTTCTTT
CATSGRGQGTEAFF
>TRBJ2-7|TRBV28|.|.
TGTGCCAGCAGTTTATTATCGGGGACACCCTACGAGCAGTACTTC
CASSLLSGTPYEQYF
>TRBJ2-5|TRBV27|TRBD1|.
TGTGCCAGCGGCCGGGACAGGGAAGAGACCCAGTACTTC
CASGRDREETQYF
>TRBJ2-7|TRBV20-1|.|few
TGCAGTGCTAGAAATCGCTACGAGCAGTACTTC
CSARNRYEQYF
>TRBJ1-4|TRBV5-1|.|few
TGCGCCAGCAGCGCGGGAGGGGGAGCAACTAATGAAAAACTGTTTTTT
CASSAGGGATNEKLFF
>TRBJ1-4|TRBV10-3|.|few
TGTGCCATCAGCGAAGGGGAAAAACTGTTTTTT
CAISEGEKLFF
>TRBJ1-4|TRBV5-8|TRBD1|few
TGTGCCAGCAGCTTCAGAAGGACAGGAACGAATGAAAGGCTGTTTTTT
CASSFRRTGTNERLFF
>TRBJ2-3|TRBV9|.|.
TGTGCCAGCACCCCATTGGGGACTTCAACCACAGATACGCAGTATTTT
CASTPLGTSTTDTQYF
>TRBJ1-1|TRBV7-9|.|many
TGTGCCAGCAGCCCATTTAATGAAGCTTTCTTT
CASSPFNEAFF
>TRBJ2-7|TRBV6-2/TRBV6-3|TRBD1|few
TGTGCCAGCAGTTCTCAGACAGGGGCCTACGAGCAGTACTTC
CASSSQTGAYEQYF
>TRBJ1-4|TRBV11-2|.|.
TGTGCCAGCAGCTTAGATTTGGGAGGAACTAATGAAAAACTGTTTTTT
CASSLDLGGTNEKLFF
>TRBJ1-1|TRBV12-5|.|many
TGTGCTAGTGGTTTGGGAGGGGGGATTGAGGCTTTCTTT
CASGLGGGIEAFF
>TRBJ1-6|TRBV11-1|.|many
TGTGCCAGCAGTACCGGGACTGGGGATTCACCCCTCCACTTT
CASSTGTGDSPLHF
>TRBJ1-1|TRBV27|.|many
TGTGCCAGCAGTTTACAGGGTTTCAACACTGAAGCTTTCTTT
CASSLQGFNTEAFF
>TRBJ2-3|TRBV12-3/TRBV12-4|.|many
TGTGCCAGCAGTTTCAGGGAAACAGATACGCAGTATTTT
CASSFRETDTQYF
>TRBJ2-6|TRBV2|.|many
TGTGCCAGCAATTCCGCGAAAACTGGGGCCAACGTCCTGACTTTC
CASNSAKTGANVLTF
>TRBJ2-1|TRBV20-1|TRBD1|many
TGCAGTGCTACCTATCGGGACAGCTACAATGAGCAGTTCTTC
CSATYRDSYNEQFF
>TRBJ2-3|TRBV20-1|TRBD2|.
TGCAGTGCTATGAAGACTAGCAGGATCATGGATACGCAGTATTTT
CSAMKTSRIMDTQYF
>TRBJ2-3|TRBV12-3/TRBV12-4|TRBD2|many
TGTGCCAGCAGCCCAACTAGCGGGGGAAACGGGGCTACGCAGTATTTT
CASSPTSGGNGATQYF
>TRBJ2-7|TRBV29-1|TRBD2|many
TGCAGCGTTGAAGTACCGCGGACTAGCGGGAGATACGAGCAGTACTTC
CSVEVPRTSGRYEQYF
>TRBJ1-1|TRBV3-1|TRBD1|.
TGTGCCAGCAGCCAAAGGGGACAGGAGAACACTGAAGCTTTCTTT
CASSQRGQENTEAFF
>TRBJ2-1|TRBV20-1|.|many
TGCAGTGCTAGACTTGACCGCAATGAGCAGTTCTTC
CSARLDRNEQFF
>TRBJ2-7|TRBV29-1|.|.
TGCAGCGTTGCCGCCGGGTCCCATTCCTACGAGCAGTACTTC
CSVAAGSHSYEQYF
>TRBJ1-1|TRBV2|.|many
TGTGCCAGCAGTGACGTAGGCAGGTCGAACACTGAAGCTTTCTTT
CASSDVGRSNTEAFF
>TRBJ2-7|TRBV18|.|.
TGTGCCAGCTCACTCCGAGTACAGGGAGATACCTACGAGCAGTACTTC
CASSLRVQGDTYEQYF
>TRBJ2-3|TRBV5-6|TRBD2|many
TGTGCCAGCAGCTTGGTAGTTAGCGGGAGCACAGATACGCAGTATTTT
CASSLVVSGSTDTQYF
>TRBJ2-5|TRBV4-3|.|few
TGCGCCAGCAGCCAAGGATTTGGGAAGACCCAGTACTTC
CASSQGFGKTQYF
>TRBJ2-4|TRBV28|.|many
TGTGCCAGCAGTTTATGGGACAGTCTAGCCAAAAACATTCAGTACTTC
CASSLWDSLAKNIQYF
>TRBJ2-1|TRBV11-3|.|many
TGTGCCAGCAGCTTAGGGGACTCCACGCCGCAGTTCTTC
CASSLGDSTPQFF
>TRBJ1-1|TRBV7-9|.|many
TGTGCCAGCACCGAGAGGGACACTGAAGCTTTCTTT
CASTERDTEAFF
>TRBJ1-1|TRBV29-1|.|few
TGCAGCGTCGCAGACCCAGGGGCTAACACTGAAGCTTTCTTT
CSVADPGANTEAFF
>TRBJ2-1|TRBV30|TRBD2|many
TGTGCCTGGAGTGACCGGGGAGGGGACGTGGATGAGCAGTTCTTC
CAWSDRGGDVDEQFF
>TRBJ2-3|TRBV28|.|.
TGTGCCAGCGGGGGCTGGGGCACAGATACGCAGTATTTT
CASGGWGTDTQYF
>TRBJ2-5|TRBV6-2/TRBV6-3|TRBD1|many
TGTGCCAGCATCCAGGGGGCCGGAGAGACCCAGTACTTC
CASIQGAGETQYF
>TRBJ2-1|TRBV29-1|TRBD2|many
TGCAGCGTTGCGGGACTAGCGGGAGGGCCCACCTACAATGAGCAGTTCTTC
CSVAGLAGGPTYNEQFF
>TRBJ2-1|TRBV5-1|.|many
TGCGCCAGCAGCTTTAGGGGAGTGCAGTTCTTC
CASSFRGVQFF
>TRBJ1-2|TRBV3-1|.|many
TGTGCCAGCAGCCAAGCATCGGCAAACTATGGCTACACCTTC
CASSQASANYGYTF
>TRBJ2-1|TRBV4-3|TRBD2|few
TGCGCCAGCAGCCAGGCCGGGACTACGAACTACAATGAGCAGTTCTTC
CASSQAGTTNYNEQFF
>TRBJ1-6|TRBV11-1|TRBD1|.
TGTGCCAGCAGCTTAACCGCGACAGGGTGGATTAGGAATTCACCCCTCCACTTT
CASSLTATGWIRNSPLHF
>TRBJ2-1|TRBV20-1|.|many
TGCAGTGCTGGAGCCCCGACTGCGAGCTCCTACAATGAGCAGTTCTTC
CSAGAPTASSYNEQFF
>TRBJ2-3|TRBV7-9|.|many
TGTGCCAGCAGCTCCACCACAAAGAACACAGATACGCAGTATTTT
CASSSTTKNTDTQYF
>TRBJ2-7|TRBV12-3/TRBV12-4|TRBD1|.
TGTGCCAGCAGTTCTCCACGTTACAGGGGGACGTACTTC
CASSSPRYRGTYF
>TRBJ1-1|TRBV4-3|TRBD1|.
TGCGCCAGCAGCCATAGACAGGGTATGAACACTGAAGCTTTCTTT
CASSHRQGMNTEAFF
>TRBJ2-5|TRBV6-1|TRBD2|.
TGTGCCAGCAGTCCCAGCGGGAGTGTAGAGACCCAGTACTTC
CASSPSGSVETQYF
>TRBJ2-7|TRBV6-1|TRBD1|few
TGTGCCAGCAGTACGTGGGACAGGATCTACGAGCAGTACTTC
CASSTWDRIYEQYF
>TRBJ2-2|TRBV9|.|many
TGTGCCAGCACCCTCTTACGGACCCTCACCGGGGAGCTGTTTTTT
CASTLLRTLTGELFF
>TRBJ2-7|TRBV20-1|TRBD2|many
TGCAGTGCTATAGGGACTAGCCTAACCTACGAGCAGTACTTC
CSAIGTSLTYEQYF
>TRBJ2-7|TRBV30|.|many
TGTGCCTGGAGTCTCCCGGGAACATCCTACGAGCAGTACTTC
CAWSLPGTSYEQYF
>TRBJ2-7|TRBV7-9|.|many
TGTGCCAGCAGCAACCGGGACAATCCCTACGAGCAGTACTTC
CASSNRDNPYEQYF
>TRBJ1-2|TRBV27|.|.
TGTGCCAGCAGTTTAACGGCTCGAAGTACCTATGGCTACACCTTC
CASSLTARSTYGYTF
>TRBJ2-3|TRBV29-1|.|many
TGCAGCGTTCCTGCTACCGGCACCCTTTTCACAGATACGCAGTATTTT
CSVPATGTLFTDTQYF
>TRBJ2-1|TRBV29-1|TRBD2|once
TGCAGCGTTGAAAGTCAGGCTAGCGGGAGGAGGGATGAGCAGTTCTTC
CSVESQASGRRDEQFF